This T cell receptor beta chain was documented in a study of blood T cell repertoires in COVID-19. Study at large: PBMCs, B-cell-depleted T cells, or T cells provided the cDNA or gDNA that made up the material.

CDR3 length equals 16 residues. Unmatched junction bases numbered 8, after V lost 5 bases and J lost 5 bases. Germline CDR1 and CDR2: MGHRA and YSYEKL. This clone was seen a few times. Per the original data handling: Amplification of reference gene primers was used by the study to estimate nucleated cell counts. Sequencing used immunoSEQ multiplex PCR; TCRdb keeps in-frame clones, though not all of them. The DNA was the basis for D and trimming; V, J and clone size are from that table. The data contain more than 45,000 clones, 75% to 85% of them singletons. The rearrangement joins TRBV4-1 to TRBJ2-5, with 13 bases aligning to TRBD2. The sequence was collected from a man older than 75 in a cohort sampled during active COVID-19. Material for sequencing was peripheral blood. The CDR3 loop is CASSRTSGSSPETQYF. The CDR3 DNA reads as TGCGCCAGCAGCAGGACTAGCGGGAGCTCCCCGGAGACCCAGTACTTC.